The following is a T cell receptor beta chain sequence with its context. Its cognate antigen has yet to be identified. Base-call qualities are not available, and no considerably larger clone is one nucleotide away. TCRbeta CDR3 regions were amplified from genomic DNA by means of the immunoSEQ Assay, a bias-controlled multiplex PCR. The authors' pipeline ran thus. The number of nucleated cells in each sample was estimated from the amplification of reference gene primers within the assay. To quantify the absolute abundance of each unique TCRbeta CDR3 rearrangement, sequence reads were collapsed and filtered. Productive Simpson clonality was computed per sample as the square root of Simpson's diversity index over productive rearrangements. Held by TCRdb, this immuneACCESS table contains in-frame sequences only and omits some clones. Under half of the omission traces to an unresolved V gene where checked; the cause of the rest is unknown. V, J and clone size are those of that table, while D and trimming were read from the DNA. Within this sample are under 200,000 clones, with over 80% of them counted one time only. The ten most abundant clones make up 9.1% of the sample.

The CDR3 has 13 amino acids, counting the end cysteine and phenylalanine. Only CDR3 DNA remains: 39 bases, in frame from the first base. Reading the germline V gene gives CDR1 SGDLS and CDR2 YYNGEE. The germline ends are 10 bases apart after V is trimmed by 0 bases and J by 7 bases. The sample belongs to a study of blood T cell repertoires in COVID-19 (TCRdb year 2020). For the study in its entirety: Samples from collaborators originated in the United States, Italy and Spain and spanned both the acute and convalescent phases of COVID-19. The material from the prospective study consisted of cDNA or gDNA derived from T cells, B-cell-depleted T cells, or PBMCs. Subjects who had been exposed to COVID-19, were actively infected with it, or had recovered from it provided the deeply sampled blood TCRbeta repertoires that made up the dataset. The repertoires were released in a freely available public database meant as a resource for research on the immune response to SARS-CoV-2. Samples came from the ongoing ImmuneRACE study (first 160 participants) plus 1,254 subjects from 6 global collaborators. Nearly every sample came with metadata listing a de-identified subject ID, COVID-19 status, age in years and sex. HLA class I and class II types, where available, came from metadata supplied by the sample provider rather than from assay-based typing. Beyond this particular receptor, the publication reports: The quantity of clinical and demographic metadata differed by source and by participant and was supplied without curation.

Whole blood was collected in K2EDTA tubes by collaborating institutions according to the institutions' own protocols. For TCRbeta analysis, collaborators shipped samples in one of three forms: frozen whole blood, isolated PBMCs, or DNA extracted from either of those sample types. The specimen sequenced was peripheral blood. The sequence was obtained from an elderly woman with active or convalescent COVID-19. This receptor chain uses TRBV9 and TRBJ1-2; the D gene is unclear. The CDR3: CASSVAGSSGYTF. At the DNA level, the sequence is TGTGCCAGCAGCGTAGCTGGGTCTAGTGGCTACACCTTC.